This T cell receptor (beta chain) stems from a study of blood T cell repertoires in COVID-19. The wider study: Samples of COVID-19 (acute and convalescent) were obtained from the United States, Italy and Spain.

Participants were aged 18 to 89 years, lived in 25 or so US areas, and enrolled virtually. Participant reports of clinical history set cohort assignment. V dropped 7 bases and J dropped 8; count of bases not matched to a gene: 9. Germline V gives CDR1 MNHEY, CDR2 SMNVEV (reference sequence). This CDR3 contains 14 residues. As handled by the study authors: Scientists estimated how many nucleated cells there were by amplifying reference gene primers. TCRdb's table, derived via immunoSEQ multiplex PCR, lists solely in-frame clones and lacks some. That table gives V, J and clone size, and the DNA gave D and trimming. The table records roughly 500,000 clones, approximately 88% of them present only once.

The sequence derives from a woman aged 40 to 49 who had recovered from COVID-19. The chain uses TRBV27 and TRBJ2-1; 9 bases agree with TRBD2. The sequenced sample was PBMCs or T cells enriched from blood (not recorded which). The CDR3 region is CASTAAGGRHEQFF. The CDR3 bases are TGTGCCAGCACCGCCGCGGGAGGGCGACATGAGCAGTTCTTC.